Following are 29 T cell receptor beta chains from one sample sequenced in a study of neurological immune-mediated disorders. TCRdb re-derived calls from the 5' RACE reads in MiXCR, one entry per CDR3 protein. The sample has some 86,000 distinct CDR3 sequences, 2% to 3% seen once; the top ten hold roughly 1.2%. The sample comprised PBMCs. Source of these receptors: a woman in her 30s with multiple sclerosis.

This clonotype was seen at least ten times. The CDR3 DNA sequence: TGTGCCAGCACGGCCGGGACTAGCGGGTGGGAGCAGTTCTTC. Protein: CASTAGTSGWEQFF. The V and J genes are TRBV11-3 and TRBJ2-1, with 12 bases that match TRBD2. The CDR3 has 14 amino acids. Unmatched junction bases numbered 8, after V lost 7 bases and J lost 10 bases. Germline lookup yields CDR1 SGHNT and CDR2 YENEEA.

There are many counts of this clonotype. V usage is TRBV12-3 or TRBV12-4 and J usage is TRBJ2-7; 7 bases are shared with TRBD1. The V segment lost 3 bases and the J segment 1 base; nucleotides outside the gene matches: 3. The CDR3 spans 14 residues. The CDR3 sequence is CASSFSGQSYEQYF. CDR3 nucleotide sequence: TGTGCCAGCAGTTTCTCGGGACAGTCCTACGAGCAGTACTTC.

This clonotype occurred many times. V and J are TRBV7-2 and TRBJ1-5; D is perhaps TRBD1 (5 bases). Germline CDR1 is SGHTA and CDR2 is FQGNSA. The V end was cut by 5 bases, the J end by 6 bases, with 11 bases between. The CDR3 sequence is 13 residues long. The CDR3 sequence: CASSAQGFQPQHF. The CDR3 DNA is TGTGCCAGCAGCGCCCAGGGTTTTCAGCCCCAGCATTTT.

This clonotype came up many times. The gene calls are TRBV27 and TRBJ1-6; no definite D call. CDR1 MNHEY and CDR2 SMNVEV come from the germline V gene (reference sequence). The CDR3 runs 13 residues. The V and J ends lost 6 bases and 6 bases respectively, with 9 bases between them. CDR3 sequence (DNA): TGTGCCAGCAGCCCTCCGGGTAATTCACCCCTCCACTTT. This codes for CASSPPGNSPLHF.

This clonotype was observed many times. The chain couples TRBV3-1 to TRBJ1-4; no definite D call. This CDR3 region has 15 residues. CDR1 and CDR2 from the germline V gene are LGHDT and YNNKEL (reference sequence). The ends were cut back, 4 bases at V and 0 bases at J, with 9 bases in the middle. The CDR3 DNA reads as TGTGCCAGCAGCCCCTACAGTGCAACTAATGAAAAACTGTTTTTT. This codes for CASSPYSATNEKLFF.

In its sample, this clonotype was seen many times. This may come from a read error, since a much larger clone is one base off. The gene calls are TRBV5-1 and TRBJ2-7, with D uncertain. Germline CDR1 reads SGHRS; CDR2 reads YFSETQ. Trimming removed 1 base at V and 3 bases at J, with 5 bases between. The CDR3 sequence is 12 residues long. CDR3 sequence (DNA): TGCGCCAGCAGCTTGAGAGGCTACGAGCAGTACTTC. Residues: CASSLRGYEQYF.

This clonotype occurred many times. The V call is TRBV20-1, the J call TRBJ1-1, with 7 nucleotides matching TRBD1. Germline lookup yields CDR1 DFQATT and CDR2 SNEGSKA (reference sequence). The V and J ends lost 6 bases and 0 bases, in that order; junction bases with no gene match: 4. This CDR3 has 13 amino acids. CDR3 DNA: TGCAGTGCAAGGGGGCTGATGAACACTGAAGCTTTCTTT. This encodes CSARGLMNTEAFF.

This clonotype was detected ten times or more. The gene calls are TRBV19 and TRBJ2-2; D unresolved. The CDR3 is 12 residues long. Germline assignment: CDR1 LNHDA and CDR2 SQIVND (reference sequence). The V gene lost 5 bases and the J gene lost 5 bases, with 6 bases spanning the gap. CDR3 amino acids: CASSGLTGELFF. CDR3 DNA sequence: TGTGCCAGTAGTGGTTTAACCGGGGAGCTGTTTTTT.

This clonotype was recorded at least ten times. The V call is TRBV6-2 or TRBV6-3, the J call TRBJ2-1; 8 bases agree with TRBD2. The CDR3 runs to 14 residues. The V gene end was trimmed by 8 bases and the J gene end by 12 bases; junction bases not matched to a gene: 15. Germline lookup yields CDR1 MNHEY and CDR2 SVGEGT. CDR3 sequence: CASLRSGSIQSQFF. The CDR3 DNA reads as TGTGCCAGCCTGAGGAGCGGGAGTATTCAGTCGCAGTTCTTC.

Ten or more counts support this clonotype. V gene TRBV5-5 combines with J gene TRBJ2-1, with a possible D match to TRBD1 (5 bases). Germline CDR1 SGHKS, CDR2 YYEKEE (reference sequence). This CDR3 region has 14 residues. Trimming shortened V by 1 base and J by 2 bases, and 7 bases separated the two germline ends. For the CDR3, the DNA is TGTGCCAGCAGCTTGCAGGGCCCCTACAATGAGCAGTTCTTC. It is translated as CASSLQGPYNEQFF. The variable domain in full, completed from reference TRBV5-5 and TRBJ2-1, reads DAGVTQSPTHLIKTRGQQVTLRCSPISGHKSVSWYQQVLGQGPQFIFQYYEKEERGRGNFPDRFSARQFPNYSSELNVNALLLGDSALYLCASSLQGPYNEQFFGPGTRLTVL.

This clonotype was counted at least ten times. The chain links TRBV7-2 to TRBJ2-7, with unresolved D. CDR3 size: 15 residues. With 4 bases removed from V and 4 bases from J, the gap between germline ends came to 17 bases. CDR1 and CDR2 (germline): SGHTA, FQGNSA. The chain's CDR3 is CASSYTPDPLYEQYF. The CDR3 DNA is TGTGCCAGCAGCTACACCCCGGACCCCCTATACGAGCAGTACTTC.

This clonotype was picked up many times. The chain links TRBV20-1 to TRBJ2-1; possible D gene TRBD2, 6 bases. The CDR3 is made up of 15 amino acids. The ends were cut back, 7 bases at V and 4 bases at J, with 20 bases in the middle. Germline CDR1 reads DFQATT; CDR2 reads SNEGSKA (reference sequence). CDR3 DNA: TGCAGTGGGGTAAAAGTAACGGGAGCGTACAATGAGCAGTTCTTC. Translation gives CSGVKVTGAYNEQFF.

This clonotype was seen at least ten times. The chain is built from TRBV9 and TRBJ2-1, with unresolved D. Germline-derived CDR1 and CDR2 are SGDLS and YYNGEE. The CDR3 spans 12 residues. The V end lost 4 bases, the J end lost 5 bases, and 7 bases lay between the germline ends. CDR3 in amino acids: CASSPSDNEQFF. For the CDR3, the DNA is TGTGCCAGCAGCCCCTCAGACAATGAGCAGTTCTTC.

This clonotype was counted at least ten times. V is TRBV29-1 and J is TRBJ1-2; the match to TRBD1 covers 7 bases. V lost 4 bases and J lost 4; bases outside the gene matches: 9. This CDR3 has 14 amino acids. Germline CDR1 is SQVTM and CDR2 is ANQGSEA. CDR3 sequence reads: CSVASHTGAYGYTF. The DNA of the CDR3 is TGCAGCGTTGCGAGCCACACAGGGGCCTATGGCTACACCTTC.

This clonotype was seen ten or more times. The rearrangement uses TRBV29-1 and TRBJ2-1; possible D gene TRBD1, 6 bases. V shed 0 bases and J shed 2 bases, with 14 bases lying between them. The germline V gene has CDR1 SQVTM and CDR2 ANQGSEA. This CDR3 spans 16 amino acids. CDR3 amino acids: CSVEDPDRRTYNEQFF. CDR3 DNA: TGCAGCGTTGAAGACCCCGACAGGAGAACCTACAATGAGCAGTTCTTC.

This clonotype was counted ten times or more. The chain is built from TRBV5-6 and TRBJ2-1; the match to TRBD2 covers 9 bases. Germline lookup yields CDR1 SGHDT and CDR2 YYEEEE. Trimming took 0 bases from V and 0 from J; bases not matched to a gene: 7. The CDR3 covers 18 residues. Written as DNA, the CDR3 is TGTGCCAGCAGCTTGGACTGGACTAGCGCAAGCTCCTACAATGAGCAGTTCTTC. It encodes CASSLDWTSASSYNEQFF.

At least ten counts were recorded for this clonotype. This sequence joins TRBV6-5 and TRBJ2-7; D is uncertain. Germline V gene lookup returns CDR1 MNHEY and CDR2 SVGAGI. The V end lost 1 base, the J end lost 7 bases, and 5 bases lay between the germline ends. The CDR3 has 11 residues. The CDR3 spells CASSYFEEQYF. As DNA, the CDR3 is TGTGCCAGCAGTTACTTCGAGGAGCAGTACTTC.

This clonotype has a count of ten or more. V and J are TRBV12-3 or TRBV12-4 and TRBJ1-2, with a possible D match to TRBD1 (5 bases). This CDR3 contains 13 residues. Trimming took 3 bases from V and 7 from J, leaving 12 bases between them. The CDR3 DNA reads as TGTGCCAGCAGTTTCTCGTTGGGGGTTGGCTACACCTTC. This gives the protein CASSFSLGVGYTF.

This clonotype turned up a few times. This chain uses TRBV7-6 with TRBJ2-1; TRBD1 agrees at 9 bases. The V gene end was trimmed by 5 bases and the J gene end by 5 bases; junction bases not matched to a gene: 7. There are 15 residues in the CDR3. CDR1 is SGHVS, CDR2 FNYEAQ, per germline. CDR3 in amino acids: CASSLTGQGNNEQFF. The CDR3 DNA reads TGTGCCAGCAGCCTTACCGGACAGGGGAACAATGAGCAGTTCTTC.

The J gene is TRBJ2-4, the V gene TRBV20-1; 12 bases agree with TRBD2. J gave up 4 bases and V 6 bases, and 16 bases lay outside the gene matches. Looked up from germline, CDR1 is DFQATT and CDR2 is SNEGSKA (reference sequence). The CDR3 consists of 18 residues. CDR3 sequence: CSALIAPTSGSRKNIQYF. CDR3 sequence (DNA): TGCAGTGCACTCATCGCCCCGACTAGCGGGAGTCGGAAAAACATTCAGTACTTC.

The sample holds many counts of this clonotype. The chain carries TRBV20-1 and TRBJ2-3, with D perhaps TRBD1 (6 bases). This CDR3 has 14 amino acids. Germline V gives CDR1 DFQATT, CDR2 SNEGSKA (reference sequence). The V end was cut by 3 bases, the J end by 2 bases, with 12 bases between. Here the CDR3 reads CSARGRGFTDTQYF. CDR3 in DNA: TGCAGTGCTAGGGGCAGGGGATTCACAGATACGCAGTATTTT.

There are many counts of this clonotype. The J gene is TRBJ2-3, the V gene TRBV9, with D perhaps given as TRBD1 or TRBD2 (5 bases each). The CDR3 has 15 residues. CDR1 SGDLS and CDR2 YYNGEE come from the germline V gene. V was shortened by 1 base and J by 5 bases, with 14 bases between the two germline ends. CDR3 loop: CASSVPRDVEDTQYF. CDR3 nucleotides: TGTGCCAGCAGCGTACCCCGGGACGTAGAAGATACGCAGTATTTT.

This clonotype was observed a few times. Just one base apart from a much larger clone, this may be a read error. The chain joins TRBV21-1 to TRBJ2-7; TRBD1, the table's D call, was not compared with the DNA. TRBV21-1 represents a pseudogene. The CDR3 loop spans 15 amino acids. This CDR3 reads CASSQKPDRGYEQYF. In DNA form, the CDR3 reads TGTGCCAGCAGCCAGAAGCCGGACAGGGGATACGAGCAGTACTTC.

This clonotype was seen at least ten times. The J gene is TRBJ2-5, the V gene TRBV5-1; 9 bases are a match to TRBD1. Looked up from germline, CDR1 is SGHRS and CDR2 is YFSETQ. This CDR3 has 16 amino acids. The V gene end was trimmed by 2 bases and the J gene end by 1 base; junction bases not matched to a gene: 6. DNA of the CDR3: TGCGCCAGCAGCTTAAACCCGACAGGGGGCCAAGAGACCCAGTACTTC. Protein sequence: CASSLNPTGGQETQYF.

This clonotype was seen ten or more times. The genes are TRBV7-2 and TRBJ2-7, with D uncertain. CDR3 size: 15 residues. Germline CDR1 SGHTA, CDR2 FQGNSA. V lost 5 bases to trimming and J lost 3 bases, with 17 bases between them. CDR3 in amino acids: CASSEMAELSYEQYF. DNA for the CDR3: TGTGCCAGCAGCGAGATGGCGGAGCTCAGCTACGAGCAGTACTTC.

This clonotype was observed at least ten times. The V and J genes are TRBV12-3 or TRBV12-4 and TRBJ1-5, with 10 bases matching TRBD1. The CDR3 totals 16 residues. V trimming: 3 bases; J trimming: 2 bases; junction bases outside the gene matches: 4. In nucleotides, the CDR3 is TGTGCCAGCAGTTTGACAGGGGGCTTACGCAATCAGCCCCAGCATTTT. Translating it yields CASSLTGGLRNQPQHF.

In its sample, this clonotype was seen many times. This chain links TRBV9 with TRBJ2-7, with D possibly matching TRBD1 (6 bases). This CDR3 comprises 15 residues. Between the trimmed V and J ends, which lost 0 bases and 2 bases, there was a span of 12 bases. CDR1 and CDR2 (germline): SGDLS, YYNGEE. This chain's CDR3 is CASSVGQASTYEQYF. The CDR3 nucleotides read TGTGCCAGCAGCGTAGGACAGGCCTCAACCTACGAGCAGTACTTC.

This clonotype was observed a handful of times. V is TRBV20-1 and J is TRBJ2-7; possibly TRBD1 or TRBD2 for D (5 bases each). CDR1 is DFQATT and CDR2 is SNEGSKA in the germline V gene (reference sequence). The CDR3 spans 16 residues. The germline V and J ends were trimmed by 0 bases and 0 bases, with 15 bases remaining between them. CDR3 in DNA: TGCAGTGCTAGAGATCTAGAGGGACGAAGCTCCTACGAGCAGTACTTC. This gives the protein CSARDLEGRSSYEQYF.

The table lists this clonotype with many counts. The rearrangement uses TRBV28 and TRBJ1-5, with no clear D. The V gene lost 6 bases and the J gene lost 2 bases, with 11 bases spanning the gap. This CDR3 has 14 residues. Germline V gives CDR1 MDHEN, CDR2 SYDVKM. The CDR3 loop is CASSPSAGNQPQHF. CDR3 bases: TGTGCCAGCAGCCCCAGCGCCGGCAATCAGCCCCAGCATTTT.